These 26 T cell receptor beta chains originate from one sample sequenced in a study of beta chain features in type 1 diabetes. Every bit of the isolated RNA underwent reverse transcription, so sequencing read expressed TCRB transcripts. Method: immunoSEQ multiplex PCR; TCRdb's copy keeps in-frame clones and lacks some. Here the sample spans 600,000 to 750,000 clones, roughly an eighth being singletons. Findings of the study overall: The study found moderately but significantly shorter TCRB CDR3s in all four CD4+ subsets of Type 1 diabetes patients.

What these receptors recognize is not known. Sample: naive CD4+ T cells from blood. All receptors come from a man aged 25-45 years with type 1 diabetes.

The CDR3 sequence: CASSSGQAGGYTF. CDR3 sequence (DNA): TGTGCCAGCAGCTCGGGACAGGCGGGAGGCTACACCTTC. The chain uses TRBV7-9 and TRBJ1-2, with 8 bases lining up with TRBD1. CDR1 is SEHNR and CDR2 is FQNEAQ in the germline V gene (reference sequence). CDR3 length: 13 amino acids. Germline trimming cut 4 bases from V and 8 bases from J; bases unmatched to any gene: 6.

This chain joins TRBV4-3 and TRBJ2-2; 11 bases are shared with TRBD1. CDR1 and CDR2 from the germline V gene are LGHNA and YSLEER. The J segment lost 6 bases and the V segment lost 2 bases, leaving 8 bases of the junction unmatched. This CDR3 has 17 amino acids. The chain's CDR3 is CASSQRTGGISAGELFF. In DNA form, the CDR3 reads TGCGCCAGCAGCCAACGGACAGGGGGCATCTCAGCCGGGGAGCTGTTTTTT.

This clone showed up just a few times. The J gene is TRBJ2-3, the V gene TRBV28; a weak D match, TRBD1 (5 bases). Germline V gives CDR1 MDHEN, CDR2 SYDVKM. This CDR3 contains 12 residues. Trimming stripped 10 bases from V and 2 bases from J, with 10 bases between. The CDR3 DNA is TGTGCCATCGACAGTTTCACAGATACGCAGTATTTT. This translates into CAIDSFTDTQYF.

This clone was seen more than once but under ten times. J is TRBJ2-3 and V is TRBV18, with 8 bases that match TRBD2. CDR3 size: 16 residues. Germline V gene sequence: CDR1 KGHSH, CDR2 LQKENI. The ends lost 4 bases at V and 2 bases at J; junction bases unmatched: 8. CDR3 sequence (DNA): TGTGCCAGCTCACGCCCCCGGCGGGGGGCCACAGATACGCAGTATTTT. Its translation is CASSRPRRGATDTQYF.

About this clone itself: This specimen includes other DNA sequences encoding the same CDR3. This chain uses TRBV6-5 with TRBJ1-5; D uncertain. Germline V gene lookup returns CDR1 MNHEY and CDR2 SVGAGI. CDR3 length: 14 residues. Trimming cost V 0 bases and J 7 bases, with 10 bases left between them. CDR3: CASSYSKGRQPQHF. The CDR3 DNA is TGTGCCAGCAGTTACTCGAAGGGTAGGCAGCCCCAGCATTTT.

The chain carries TRBV15 and TRBJ1-6; a weak D match, TRBD1 (6 bases). Germline V lookup: CDR1 LNHNV, CDR2 YYDKDF (reference sequence). The CDR3 has 19 residues. V was clipped by 3 bases and J by 4 bases, with 22 bases between them. The CDR3 reads CATSRDAPGHKRYNSPLHF. DNA of the CDR3: TGTGCCACCAGCAGGGACGCGCCGGGACACAAGAGATATAATTCACCCCTCCACTTT.

This clone was seen a handful of times. This chain joins TRBV7-8 and TRBJ2-7; D is tentatively TRBD1 or TRBD2 (5 bases each). The CDR3 contains 14 residues. The ends were cut back, 1 base at V and 6 bases at J, with 13 bases in the middle. Germline-derived CDR1 and CDR2 are SGHVS and FQNEAQ. CDR3 bases: TGTGCCAGCAGCTTAGTGGGACCACTCACCGAGCAGTACTTC. Its translation: CASSLVGPLTEQYF.

The V call is TRBV5-6, the J call TRBJ2-2; D gene unclear. V was clipped by 2 bases and J by 5 bases, with 4 bases between them. The V gene's germline CDR1 is SGHDT and CDR2 YYEEEE. CDR3 size: 12 residues. The chain's CDR3 is CASSFGTGELFF. CDR3 nucleotides: TGTGCCAGCAGCTTTGGGACCGGGGAGCTGTTTTTT.

This clone came up a few times. V gene TRBV4-2 combines with J gene TRBJ2-1; 7 bases line up with TRBD1. This CDR3 comprises 21 residues. Germline V lookup: CDR1 LGHNA, CDR2 YNFKEQ. V lost 2 bases to trimming and J lost 4 bases; unmatched junction nucleotides: 23. In DNA form, the CDR3 reads TGTGCCAGCAGCCAACAAAAGTTATTAAAATTAAGGGACAGAGAATACAATGAGCAGTTCTTC. Encoded protein: CASSQQKLLKLRDREYNEQFF.

In this sample, this clone turned up many times. This CDR3 is also generated by other DNA sequences in the sample. J is TRBJ1-5 and V is TRBV9; unclear D gene. CDR3 length: 13 residues. The germline gives CDR1 SGDLS, CDR2 YYNGEE. V was trimmed by 0 bases and J by 0 bases, leaving 1 base between them. CDR3 residues: CASSVGSNQPQHF. The CDR3 nucleotides read TGTGCCAGCAGCGTAGGTAGCAATCAGCCCCAGCATTTT.

This sequence joins TRBV18 and TRBJ2-1; D is ambiguous. The CDR3 runs 13 residues. The germline CDR1 and CDR2 sequences are KGHSH and LQKENI. Between the trimmed V and J ends, which lost 2 bases and 5 bases, there was a span of 7 bases. The CDR3 protein is CASSPVSDNEQFF. The CDR3 coding sequence is TGTGCCAGCTCACCAGTGTCCGACAATGAGCAGTTCTTC.

V and J are TRBV27 and TRBJ1-1; the D is unclear. Germline CDR1 and CDR2: MNHEY and SMNVEV (reference sequence). The CDR3 consists of 15 residues. V lost 5 bases, J lost 5 bases, and 18 bases lay in between. CDR3 amino acids: CASSPTSNLRTEAFF. In DNA, the CDR3 is TGTGCCAGCAGTCCAACCTCGAACTTGCGGACTGAAGCTTTCTTT.

This clone was seen more than once but under ten times. V and J are TRBV4-3 and TRBJ2-7; D is tentatively TRBD1 or TRBD2 (6 bases each). Germline CDR1 reads LGHNA; CDR2 reads YSLEER. This CDR3 has 15 residues. Trimming shortened V by 0 bases and J by 6 bases, and 15 bases separated the two germline ends. The CDR3 DNA reads as TGCGCCAGCAGCCAAGAGCAGGGGACTGCTCTCGAGCAGTACTTC. Translating it yields CASSQEQGTALEQYF.

The chain carries TRBV29-1 and TRBJ1-2; perhaps TRBD1 as D (6 bases). This CDR3 is built from 10 residues. V was clipped by 7 bases and J by 8 bases, with 11 bases between them. Germline loops: CDR1 SQVTM, CDR2 ANQGSEA. For the CDR3, the DNA is TGCAGCGCTACAGGGCCCGGCTACACCTTC. It encodes CSATGPGYTF.

This clone came up a few times. The chain couples TRBV18 to TRBJ2-6; D is unresolved. V lost 3 bases and J lost 1, with 10 bases in between. Germline lookup yields CDR1 KGHSH and CDR2 LQKENI. This CDR3 is built from 16 residues. The CDR3 sequence is CASSPVLASGANVLTF. DNA for the CDR3: TGTGCCAGCTCACCGGTTTTAGCATCTGGGGCCAACGTCCTGACTTTC. Variable domain in full (rest from reference TRBV18 and TRBJ2-6): NAGVMQNPRHLVRRRGQEARLRCSPMKGHSHVYWYRQLPEEGLKFMVYLQKENIIDESGMPKERFSAEFPKEGPSILRIQQVVRGDSAAYFCASSPVLASGANVLTFGAGSRLTVL.

The chain carries TRBV9 and TRBJ1-1, with 12 bases identical to TRBD1. The CDR3 consists of 15 residues. CDR1 is SGDLS, CDR2 YYNGEE, per germline. The V segment lost 3 bases and the J segment 3 bases; nucleotides outside the gene matches: 3. The CDR3 DNA sequence: TGTGCCAGCAGCGAAAGGGACAGGGGGCACACTGAAGCTTTCTTT. Protein product: CASSERDRGHTEAFF.

This clone has just a few counts. The chain is built from TRBV4-2 and TRBJ1-2, with a tentative D call TRBD1 (5 bases). The CDR3 has 15 residues. Germline V lookup: CDR1 LGHNA, CDR2 YNFKEQ. Trimming pared 1 base from V and 0 bases from J, leaving 9 bases between. CDR3 sequence (DNA): TGTGCCAGCAGCCAAGTTCAGGGAGCTAACTATGGCTACACCTTC. Its protein is CASSQVQGANYGYTF.

The chain recombines TRBV10-3 with TRBJ1-5, with D unresolved. Germline V CDR1 and CDR2: ENHRY, SYGVKD. V was pared by 6 bases and J by 4 bases, with 10 bases between. The length of the CDR3 is 13 residues. CDR3 coding DNA: TGTGCCATCAGGCAGGAGACGAATCAGCCCCAGCATTTT. Amino acids: CAIRQETNQPQHF.

This clone was seen a handful of times. The V call is TRBV28, the J call TRBJ1-6; D gene ambiguous. The CDR3 contains 15 residues. Germline values: CDR1 MDHEN, CDR2 SYDVKM. The V gene lost 6 bases and the J gene lost 7 bases, with 16 bases spanning the gap. CDR3 region: CASRSPVAGNSPLHF. CDR3 sequence (DNA): TGTGCCAGCAGAAGCCCAGTCGCTGGGAATTCACCCCTCCACTTT.

A word on this clone: Other DNA sequences within the sample encode an identical CDR3. V gene TRBV19 combines with J gene TRBJ1-5, with 7 bases identical to TRBD1. Trimming took 5 bases from V and 6 from J; bases not matched to a gene: 4. CDR1 is LNHDA and CDR2 is SQIVND in the germline V gene (reference sequence). The CDR3 has 13 amino acids. The CDR3 is CASSPTGVQPQHF. For the CDR3, the DNA is TGTGCCAGTAGTCCTACAGGGGTTCAGCCCCAGCATTTT.

This clone was found a few times. V gene TRBV7-2 combines with J gene TRBJ1-2; D not resolved. This CDR3 region has 13 residues. Germline V gives CDR1 SGHTA, CDR2 FQGNSA. Trimming removed 7 bases at V and 6 bases at J, with 15 bases between. This CDR3 reads CASTLDRQNGYTF. CDR3 nucleotide sequence: TGTGCCAGCACCCTGGATAGGCAAAATGGCTACACCTTC.

This clone was seen more than once but under ten times. V usage is TRBV20-1 and J usage is TRBJ2-2; D not certain. Trimming took 4 bases from V and 5 from J, leaving 5 bases between them. The CDR3 is 11 amino acids. Germline V gene data show CDR1 as DFQATT and CDR2 as SNEGSKA (reference sequence). DNA for the CDR3: TGCAGTGCTATTCGGACCGGGGAGCTGTTTTTT. This encodes CSAIRTGELFF.

The chain combines TRBV7-9 with TRBJ1-2; possibly TRBD1 for D (6 bases). The CDR3 sequence is 15 residues long. Germline CDR1 and CDR2: SEHNR and FQNEAQ (reference sequence). Between the trimmed V and J ends, which lost 5 bases and 5 bases, there was a span of 18 bases. CDR3 nucleotide sequence: TGTGCCAGCAGCCTCCTCGGAACAGGGCTATATGGCTACACCTTC. Translated, it gives CASSLLGTGLYGYTF.

The chain links TRBV6-5 to TRBJ1-1; a possible D gene is TRBD1 (5 bases). The CDR3 has 14 residues. V shed 7 bases and J shed 1 base, with 13 bases lying between them. The germline CDR1 and CDR2 sequences are MNHEY and SVGAGI. CDR3 coding DNA: TGTGCCAGCACTGGGTTCGGGGGGAACACTGAAGCTTTCTTT. Translation: CASTGFGGNTEAFF.

The V and J genes are TRBV4-3 and TRBJ2-7, with TRBD2 identical over 8 bases. Looked up from germline, CDR1 is LGHNA and CDR2 is YSLEER. This CDR3 region has 15 residues. The J segment lost 2 bases and the V segment lost 0 bases, leaving 3 bases of the junction unmatched. CDR3 DNA sequence: TGCGCCAGCAGCCAAGATAGGCGGGGGGCCTACGAGCAGTACTTC. Translating gives CASSQDRRGAYEQYF.

This clone was seen more than once but under ten times. The chain employs TRBV6-5 and TRBJ1-6; D ambiguous. The CDR3 is made up of 13 amino acids. V gave up 5 bases and J gave up 7 bases, with 9 bases separating them. CDR1 and CDR2 (germline): MNHEY, SVGAGI. CDR3 protein: CASSTSMNSPLHF. For the CDR3, the DNA is TGTGCCAGCAGTACATCGATGAATTCACCCCTCCACTTT.